This T cell receptor beta chain originates from a study of shared clonotypes between healthy human individuals (TCRdb year 2020). Describing the broader study: The cohort included three men and a couple of women between 18 and 49 years of age. For each donor, three plates each were used for CD4 naive and CD4 memory, two plates were used for CD8 naive, and one plate was used for CD8 memory. To estimate repertoire size and how much clonotypes are shared between individuals, the study performed deep sequencing of blood TCR repertoires from a handful of healthy adults. To increase sequencing depth and limit assay-specific biases, different laboratories used diverse techniques to prepare libraries and sequence TCR repertoires. Between about 0.85 and 9.5 billion PBMCs per donor were obtained by leukapheresis.

TCR CDR3 regions were amplified from genomic DNA by multiplex PCR using the deep immunoSEQ assay. Extracted genomic DNA from each cell subset was spread evenly across all wells of several immunoSEQ 96-well plates, with each plate serving as a replicate. For sorted subsets, around 200 ng genomic DNA, equal to tens of thousands of T cell genomes, was loaded into each replicate PCR. Purified libraries were quantified with a Qubit 3.0 fluorometer, sized on a Bioanalyzer 2100, and re-quantified with the KAPA Library Quantification kit. Each immunoSEQ 96-well plate was sequenced on its own single-read 150-cycle Illumina NextSeq 550 flow cell. On the study's bioinformatics: Because the immunoSEQ output held only junctional sequences and lacked quality scores, the filtering could not match the filtering applied to full-length reads. To assign V/J genes and CDR3, sequences were annotated against IMGT germline references using PyIR, a Python wrapper for IgBLAST v1.9. Reads were filtered out if the reads had weak V/J assignments (E-value above 1e-6), no CDR3, stop codons, out-of-frame junctions, or ambiguous translated residues. V3J clonotypes were defined by identical inferred V gene, J gene, and CDR3 amino acid sequence. To compute the percentage overlap between repertoires, the number of shared unique clonotypes was divided by the size of the smaller repertoire. Repertoire richness was assessed with RTK rarefaction, the Chao1 estimator, and Recon v2.1 estimates of unobserved clonotypes. OLGA was used to compute generation probabilities for all TCRbeta clonotypes that the gDNA method yielded from several donors. Entries here come from immuneACCESS through TCRdb and include only in-frame sequences with V and J called. Some clones fail to appear in such tables; in the studies checked, an unresolved V gene covers under half of the shortfall, and the cause of the remainder is unknown. V and J calls plus clone size are reproduced from that table; the DNA served to infer D and trimming. Recorded for this sample are about 800,000 clones; 96% of them occurred a single time. Of the sample, about 0.25% is held by the ten largest clones.

The V and J ends are trimmed by 4 bases and 4 bases, leaving 16 bases between them. CDR1 and CDR2 are read off the germline V gene (reference sequence) as GTSNPN and SVGIG. The CDR3, cysteine through phenylalanine, is 14 amino acids long. Only CDR3 DNA is held: 42 bases, read in frame from base 1. For the CD8 naive samples, CD45RO-negative cells were positively selected for CCR7, yielding a CD45RA+CCR7+ population from which TemRA cells were excluded. The donors were healthy, HIV-negative adults who had no recently reported acute infections or vaccinations. Every donor was a Caucasian adult residing in Nashville, Tennessee, USA. Blood was collected by leukapheresis, and PBMCs were isolated by Ficoll-Histopaque density gradient centrifugation and then cryopreserved in liquid nitrogen vapor phase. Analytical flow cytometry was used to check the purity and quantity of each magnetically sorted T cell population. Genomic DNA was isolated from each sorted fraction and quantified by UV absorbance on a Nanodrop 2000c.

Remarks on this clone: Its antigen is still unknown. Base-call qualities are not available, and no considerably larger clone is one nucleotide away.

Paper-wide results and their limitations: Sampling was restricted to blood, and TCR repertoires in tissues likely differ from the TCR repertoires found in blood. Compared with non-shared clonotypes, the clonotypes found in all four sorted-subset donors had higher generation probabilities. Even with the large sequencing depth, rarefaction of the sorted-subset datasets indicated that sequencing was incomplete. Pairwise subsampling led to the expectation that sequencing depth would affect the degree of clonotype sharing among donors. Naive subsets generally had larger estimated clonotype richness than memory subsets did. Sharing across a handful of donors was observed for around 5% of naive CD4, around 3.5% of naive CD8, over 2% of memory CD4, and about 0.38% of memory CD8 clonotypes. The genetic and exposure-history diversity represented was limited by the small number of donors.

Sequenced material: naive CD8+ T cells sorted from blood. Explained via the paper, the cell subset or site label denotes: CD45RA+CCR7+. The chain is encoded by TRBV30 joined to TRBJ1-2, with a tentative D gene TRBD1 over 6 matching bases. This clonotype was sampled from a man aged 25-45 years in good health. The base sequence is TGTGCCTGGACTCATGAAGCAGGGGTCTATGGCTACACCTTC. Its translation is CAWTHEAGVYGYTF.